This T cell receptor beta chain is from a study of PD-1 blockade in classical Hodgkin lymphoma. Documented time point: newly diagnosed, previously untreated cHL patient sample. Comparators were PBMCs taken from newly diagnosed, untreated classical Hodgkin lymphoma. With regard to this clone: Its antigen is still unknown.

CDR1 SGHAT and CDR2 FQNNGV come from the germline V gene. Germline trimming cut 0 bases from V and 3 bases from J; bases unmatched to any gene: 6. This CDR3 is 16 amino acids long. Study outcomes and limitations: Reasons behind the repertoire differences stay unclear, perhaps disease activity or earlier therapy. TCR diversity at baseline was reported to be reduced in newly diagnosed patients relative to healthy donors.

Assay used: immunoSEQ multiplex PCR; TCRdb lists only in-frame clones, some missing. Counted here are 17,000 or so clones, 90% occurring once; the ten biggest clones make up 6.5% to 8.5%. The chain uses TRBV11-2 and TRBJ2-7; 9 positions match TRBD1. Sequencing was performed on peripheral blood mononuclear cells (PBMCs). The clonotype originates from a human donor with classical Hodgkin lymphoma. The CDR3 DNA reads TGTGCCAGCAGCTTAGACCTCGGGACAGGGATCTACGAGCAGTACTTC. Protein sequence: CASSLDLGTGIYEQYF.